This T cell receptor beta chain emerged from a study of identical twins (dated by TCRdb to the mid-2010s). Background on the whole study: To test whether fetal clonotypes persist, this study deep-sequenced TCR alpha and beta repertoires from monozygotic twins, from unrelated adults of various ages, and from cord blood. To rule out contamination, replicate twin experiments were performed at different times with different library preparation protocols. Study-wide conclusions, independent of this receptor: Zero-insertion analyses could be partly confounded by invariant T cells such as MAIT and iNKT, although diverse VJ usage argued against such confounding for most clonotypes. Out-of-frame TCR alpha sequences shared between twins showed an excess of low generation-probability sequences compared with coincidental sharing between unrelated individuals. A weaker excess of twin sharing was found in beta out-of-frame sequences because the signal-to-noise ratio was lowered by fewer shared sequences. Because the same donors could not be followed over many years, the conclusions depended on cross-sectional statistical analysis. Fewer insertions were carried by abundant cord blood beta clonotypes; a weaker similar trend was observed in young adult naive repertoires, while no such trend was observed in memory repertoires. Recombination models systematically underestimated out-of-frame TCR alpha sharing in monozygotic twins but agreed with sharing between unrelated individuals.

As encoded in the germline V gene, CDR1 is KGHDR while CDR2 is SFDVKD. V was cut back by 1 base and J by 5 bases, leaving a gap of 8 bases between them. The CDR3 runs 14 residues from the cysteine to the phenylalanine. Solely the CDR3 DNA is kept, with 42 bases framed from the first base. Only healthy Caucasian donors were included. On this clonotype: The target of this receptor is not known. No base quality values were provided; no much bigger clone lies one nucleotide off.

Library prep was done by 5' RACE. The reads were generated on an Illumina HiSeq 2000. A universal primer binding site was added through template switching, and the final cDNA carried a unique molecular identifier so that TCR cDNA molecules could be counted accurately. Specific primers in the conserved constant-segment region were used to synthesize first-strand cDNA for TCR alpha and beta chains. To control for contamination, every cDNA library was double barcoded, receiving both a SMART-Mk sample barcode and Illumina barcodes. Two successive PCR steps introduced TruSeq adapter sequences along with Illumina sample barcodes. The TCR alpha and beta cDNA libraries were sequenced on the Illumina HiSeq platform using custom primers. In the paper's pipeline: Unique molecular identifiers were extracted from raw reads with MiGEC, and CDR3 positions were determined with MiXCR. For each individual, recombination models were inferred using an EM algorithm with the repgenHMM and IGoR tools. Shared clonotype analysis was performed with the tcR package in R, normalizing sharing by the product of cloneset sizes. To study raw recombination without the effects of thymic and clonal selection, out-of-frame nonproductive sequences were analyzed. TCRdb reprocessed the public reads (quality trimming at Q25 with fastp, clone calling with MiXCR) and kept in-frame beta chains. Here each entry gathers all rows of one CDR3 protein and keeps the most common genes and DNA. The V and J calls were not made by the authors but by TCRdb's processing. The sample records 1.5 million to 2 million distinct CDR3 sequences, around 29% of which are singletons. Of the sample, over 0.25% is held by the ten largest clones.

The chain is assembled from TRBV24-1 and TRBJ2-1; the D gene is possibly TRBD1 or TRBD2, with 5 bases matching each. The source of this sequence is a newborn girl in good health. Source material: cord blood. In nucleotide form, the sequence is TGTGCCACCAGTGATTTCTGGGGGAACAATGAGCAGTTCTTC. The resulting protein is CATSDFWGNNEQFF.